The rows below give T cell receptor beta chains drawn from one sample of a study of blood T cells in healthy people across ages. TCRdb re-called the 5' RACE reads with MiXCR, one entry per CDR3 protein. Here the sample spans around 800,000 distinct CDR3 sequences, 25% to 30% being singletons. This sample also belongs to another study, concerning T cells of mothers and their children.

The sequencing sample was made of blood. These receptors were obtained from a boy younger than 18 in good health. Each CDR3 is given with its conserved first and last residue. The D gene is left open where the match is weak. Expanded clones get a size class; other rows say once, few or many, or leave the size out.

TRBV10-3	TRBD2	17	NA	TRBJ2-5	CAISEVASGGTTETQYF	TGTGCCATCAGTGAAGTCGCTAGCGGGGGGACCACAGAGACCCAGTACTTC
TRBV5-1	NA	13	NA	TRBJ1-2	CASSNGQNYGYTF	TGCGCCAGCAGCAACGGACAGAACTATGGCTACACCTTC
TRBV12-3/TRBV12-4	TRBD1	14	NA	TRBJ2-5	CASSIETGAETQYF	TGTGCCAGCAGCATAGAGACAGGGGCAGAGACCCAGTACTTC
TRBV6-2/TRBV6-3	NA	13	NA	TRBJ2-3	CASRRERTDTQYF	TGTGCCAGCAGGCGGGAACGCACAGATACGCAGTATTTT
TRBV2	TRBD2	15	NA	TRBJ2-7	CASRYGTSTSYEQYF	TGTGCCAGCAGATACGGGACTAGCACATCCTACGAGCAGTACTTC
TRBV29-1	NA	14	many	TRBJ1-2	CSVEGQGLDYGYTF	TGCAGCGTTGAAGGGCAGGGTCTGGACTATGGCTACACCTTC
TRBV11-2	TRBD2	16	few	TRBJ2-2	CASSSRLAGGPGELFF	TGTGCCAGCAGCTCTAGACTAGCGGGGGGCCCCGGGGAGCTGTTTTTT
TRBV10-3	TRBD2	15	few	TRBJ2-5	CAIGSTSGGKETQYF	TGTGCCATCGGTTCGACTAGCGGGGGGAAAGAGACCCAGTACTTC
TRBV7-6	NA	14	few	TRBJ2-5	CASSPLTGTETQYF	TGTGCCAGCAGCCCACTAACAGGGACAGAGACCCAGTACTTC
TRBV12-3/TRBV12-4	NA	16	few	TRBJ2-5	CASSSDSIPGQETQYF	TGTGCCAGCAGTTCGGACTCGATCCCCGGTCAAGAGACCCAGTACTTC
TRBV20-1	NA	13	NA	TRBJ2-1	CSAISLAPNEQFF	TGCAGTGCTATTTCCCTAGCTCCCAATGAGCAGTTCTTC
TRBV21-1	NA	17	few	TRBJ2-5	CASSNSGTSGGLETQYF	TGTGCCAGCAGCAACTCCGGGACTAGCGGGGGCCTGGAGACCCAGTACTTC
TRBV29-1	TRBD2	13	NA	TRBJ2-3	CSVPGLGTDTQYF	TGCAGCGTCCCGGGACTAGGAACAGATACGCAGTATTTT
TRBV7-6	TRBD1	16	NA	TRBJ2-7	CASSLLPGQGAYEQYF	TGTGCCAGCAGCTTACTACCGGGACAGGGGGCCTACGAGCAGTACTTC
TRBV2	NA	14	NA	TRBJ2-7	CASSEAGISYEQYF	TGTGCCAGCAGTGAGGCAGGTATCTCCTACGAGCAGTACTTC
TRBV2	TRBD2	14	NA	TRBJ2-5	CASSAAGGPETQYF	TGTGCCAGCAGTGCAGCGGGGGGGCCGGAGACCCAGTACTTC
TRBV3-1	TRBD2	12	NA	TRBJ2-5	CASSQPSGGKYF	TGTGCCAGCAGCCAGCCAAGCGGGGGGAAGTACTTC
TRBV7-2	TRBD2	16	few	TRBJ2-5	CASSLVGWSGGETQYF	TGTGCCAGCAGCTTAGTAGGGTGGAGCGGGGGTGAGACCCAGTACTTC
TRBV11-2	NA	15	NA	TRBJ2-1	CASSIRSGANNEQFF	TGTGCCAGCAGTATCCGCTCGGGAGCGAACAATGAGCAGTTCTTC
TRBV24-1	TRBD2	14	few	TRBJ2-1	CATSDLVRGGEQFF	TGTGCCACCAGTGATTTAGTCCGGGGAGGGGAGCAGTTCTTC
TRBV11-2	NA	16	many	TRBJ2-1	CASSQGGQVSYNEQFF	TGTGCCAGCAGCCAGGGAGGACAGGTCTCCTACAATGAGCAGTTCTTC
TRBV5-6	NA	17	few	TRBJ1-1	CASSPRGGGGVNTEAFF	TGTGCCAGCAGCCCGAGGGGAGGTGGTGGAGTGAACACTGAAGCTTTCTTT
TRBV20-1	NA	15	NA	TRBJ2-1	CSARKRQTPYNEQFF	TGCAGTGCTAGGAAGAGACAGACTCCTTACAATGAGCAGTTCTTC
TRBV7-9	NA	15	few	TRBJ2-7	CASSLEEAGSYEQYF	TGTGCCAGCAGCTTGGAAGAAGCGGGTTCCTACGAGCAGTACTTC
TRBV7-7	TRBD2	15	NA	TRBJ2-1	CASSSGLAGTNEQFF	TGTGCCAGCAGCTCGGGACTAGCGGGGACCAATGAGCAGTTCTTC
TRBV12-3/TRBV12-4	TRBD1	17	NA	TRBJ1-1	CASSLGTGVIADTEAFF	TGTGCCAGCAGTTTAGGGACAGGGGTTATCGCGGACACTGAAGCTTTCTTT
TRBV12-3/TRBV12-4	TRBD2	16	few	TRBJ2-1	CASSGKRGVHDNEQFF	TGTGCCAGCAGTGGGAAGCGGGGGGTTCACGACAATGAGCAGTTCTTC
TRBV20-1	NA	15	NA	TRBJ2-7	CSARGAGGDSYEQYF	TGCAGTGCTAGAGGCGCAGGGGGGGACTCCTACGAGCAGTACTTC
TRBV3-1	TRBD2	16	NA	TRBJ2-1	CASSQTSGGPYNEQFF	TGTGCCAGCAGCCAAACTAGCGGGGGGCCGTACAATGAGCAGTTCTTC
TRBV28	TRBD1	15	few	TRBJ2-3	CASSSPRTGGDTQYF	TGTGCCAGCAGTTCCCCCCGGACAGGGGGAGATACGCAGTATTTT